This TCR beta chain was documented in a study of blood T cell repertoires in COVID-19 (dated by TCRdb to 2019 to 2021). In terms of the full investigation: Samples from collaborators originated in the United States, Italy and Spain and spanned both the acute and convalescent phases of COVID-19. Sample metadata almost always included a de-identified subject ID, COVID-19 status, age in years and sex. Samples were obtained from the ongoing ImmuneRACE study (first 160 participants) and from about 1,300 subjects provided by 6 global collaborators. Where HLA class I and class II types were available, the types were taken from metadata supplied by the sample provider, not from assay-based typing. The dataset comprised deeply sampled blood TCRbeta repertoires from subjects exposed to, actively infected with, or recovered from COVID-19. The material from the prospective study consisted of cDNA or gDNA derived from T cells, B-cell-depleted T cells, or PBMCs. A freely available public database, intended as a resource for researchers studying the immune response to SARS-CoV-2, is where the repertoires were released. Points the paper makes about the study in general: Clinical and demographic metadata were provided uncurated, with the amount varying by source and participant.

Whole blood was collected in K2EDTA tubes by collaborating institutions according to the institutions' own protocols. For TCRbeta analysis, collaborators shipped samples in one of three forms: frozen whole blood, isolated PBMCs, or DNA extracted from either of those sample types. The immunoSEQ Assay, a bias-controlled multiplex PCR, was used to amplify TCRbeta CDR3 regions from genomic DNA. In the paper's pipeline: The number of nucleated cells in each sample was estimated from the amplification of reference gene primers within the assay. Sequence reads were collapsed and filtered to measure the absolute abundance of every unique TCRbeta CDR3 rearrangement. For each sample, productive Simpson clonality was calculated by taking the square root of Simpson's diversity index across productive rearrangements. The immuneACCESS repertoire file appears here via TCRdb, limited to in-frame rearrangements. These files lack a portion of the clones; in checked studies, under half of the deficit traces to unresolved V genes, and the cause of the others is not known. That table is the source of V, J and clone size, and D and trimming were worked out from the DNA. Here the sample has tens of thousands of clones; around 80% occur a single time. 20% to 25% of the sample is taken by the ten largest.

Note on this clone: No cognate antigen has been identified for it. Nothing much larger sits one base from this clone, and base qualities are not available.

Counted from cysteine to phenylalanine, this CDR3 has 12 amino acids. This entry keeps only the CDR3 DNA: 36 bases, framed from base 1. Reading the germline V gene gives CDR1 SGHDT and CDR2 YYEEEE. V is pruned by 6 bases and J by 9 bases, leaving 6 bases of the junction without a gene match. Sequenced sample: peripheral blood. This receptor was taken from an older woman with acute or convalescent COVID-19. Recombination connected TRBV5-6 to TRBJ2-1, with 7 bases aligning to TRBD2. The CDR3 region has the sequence CASTPGGGEQFF. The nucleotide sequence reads TGTGCCAGCACCCCGGGGGGTGGTGAGCAGTTCTTC.